A single sample gave rise to the 17 T cell receptor beta chains below, sequenced in a study of T cell changes during pregnancy in multiple sclerosis. The assay was immunoSEQ multiplex PCR, and TCRdb's table has in-frame clones only and misses some. The sample gives 50,000 to 80,000 clones, over 75% of which show up once; roughly 5.2% is in the top ten. This material consisted of CD8+ T cells from peripheral blood mononuclear cells, taken before pregnancy. The receptor source for this set is a female donor with multiple sclerosis, enrolled in a pregnancy study.

The V and J genes are TRBV7-2 and TRBJ1-5; 11 bases are a match to TRBD1. The V gene end was trimmed by 3 bases and the J gene end by 5 bases; junction bases not matched to a gene: 0. The CDR3 length is 14 residues. CDR1 SGHTA and CDR2 FQGNSA come from the germline V gene. The CDR3 DNA is TGTGCCAGCAGCTTGGGACAGGGGGATCAGCCCCAGCATTTT. Translation gives CASSLGQGDQPQHF.

This clone was seen once. The chain uses TRBV10-1 and TRBJ2-3, with 8 bases that match TRBD2. Per germline, CDR1 WNHNN and CDR2 SYGVQD (reference sequence). V lost 2 bases, J lost 4 bases, and 5 bases stayed unmatched. The CDR3 is 15 amino acids. The CDR3 sequence: CASSELGGAADTQYF. The DNA for the CDR3 is TGCGCCAGCAGTGAGCTCGGGGGGGCCGCAGATACGCAGTATTTT.

This chain connects TRBV6-6 to TRBJ1-1; D ambiguous. Trimming removed 7 bases at V and 8 bases at J, with 11 bases between. Germline CDR1 reads MNHNY; CDR2 reads SVGAGI (reference sequence). This CDR3 comprises 11 residues. This chain's CDR3 is CASKMEWEAFF. The CDR3 DNA reads as TGTGCCAGCAAGATGGAGTGGGAAGCTTTCTTT.

In this sample, this clone turned up once. The gene calls are TRBV13 and TRBJ1-6, with D hard to call. The CDR3 runs 13 residues. Germline V CDR1 and CDR2: PRHDT, FYEKMQ (reference sequence). The V end lost 5 bases, the J end lost 6 bases, and 8 bases lay between the germline ends. The CDR3 coding sequence is TGTGCCAGCAGCCCACAAAGTAATTCACCCCTCCACTTT. Encoded protein: CASSPQSNSPLHF.

The gene calls are TRBV27 and TRBJ1-2; possibly TRBD1 for D (6 bases). Trimming took off 8 bases at V and 3 bases at J, with 10 bases between the two ends. The CDR3 runs 12 residues. CDR1 is MNHEY and CDR2 is SMNVEV in the germline V gene (reference sequence). Here the CDR3 reads CASRQADYGYTF. The CDR3 DNA sequence: TGTGCCAGCCGACAGGCCGACTATGGCTACACCTTC.

The V gene is TRBV19, the J gene TRBJ2-3; TRBD2 agrees at 7 bases. CDR3 length: 13 residues. Looked up from germline, CDR1 is LNHDA and CDR2 is SQIVND (reference sequence). Germline trimming cut 7 bases from V and 0 bases from J; bases unmatched to any gene: 1. The CDR3 DNA reads TGTGCCAGTATGGGACTAAGCACAGATACGCAGTATTTT. It translates to CASMGLSTDTQYF.

The J gene is TRBJ2-7, the V gene TRBV5-1, with TRBD2 matching over 10 bases. The CDR3 has 15 amino acids. Trimming cost V 9 bases and J 0 bases; bases outside gene matches: 9. In germline, CDR1 is SGHRS, CDR2 YFSETQ. The CDR3 region is CATSTGTSASYEQYF. CDR3 nucleotides: TGCGCCACTTCGACCGGGACTAGCGCCTCCTACGAGCAGTACTTC.

The table lists this clone with a count of one. This chain connects TRBV7-9 to TRBJ2-7; the D is unclear. This CDR3 has 12 amino acids. CDR1 SEHNR and CDR2 FQNEAQ come from the germline V gene (reference sequence). V was cut by 1 base and J by 6 bases, with 7 bases left in between. The CDR3 loop reads CASSLGSGEQYF. CDR3 DNA sequence: TGTGCCAGCAGCTTAGGCTCCGGCGAGCAGTACTTC.

The chain combines TRBV14 with TRBJ2-3; 8 nucleotides align to TRBD1. The CDR3 extends over 15 amino acids. Trimming cost V 4 bases and J 1 base; bases outside gene matches: 4. Germline CDR1 and CDR2: SGHDN and FVKESK. The CDR3: CASSPPGQGTDTQYF. The CDR3 DNA reads as TGTGCCAGCAGCCCCCCGGGACAGGGCACAGATACGCAGTATTTT. The whole variable domain, remainder taken from reference TRBV14 and TRBJ2-3, is EAGVTQFPSHSVIEKGQTVTLRCDPISGHDNLYWYRRVMGKEIKFLLHFVKESKQDESGMPNNRFLAERTGGTYSTLKVQPAELEDSGVYFCASSPPGQGTDTQYFGPGTRLTVL.

The gene calls are TRBV5-8 and TRBJ1-1, with D maybe TRBD1 (6 bases). V was shortened by 0 bases and J by 0 bases, with 18 bases between the two germline ends. The CDR3 spans 18 residues. Per the germline V gene, CDR1 is SGHTS and CDR2 is YDEGEE. The CDR3: CASSLVGGTGLLNTEAFF. The CDR3 coding sequence is TGTGCCAGCAGCTTGGTCGGCGGTACAGGGCTTTTGAACACTGAAGCTTTCTTT.

The chain combines TRBV7-9 with TRBJ1-1; the D gene is possibly TRBD1 (6 bases). CDR3 length equals 14 residues. Trimming removed 5 bases from V and 4 bases from J, with 14 bases in between. CDR1 SEHNR and CDR2 FQNEAQ come from the germline V gene (reference sequence). CDR3 protein: CASSPTGTSTEAFF. In DNA, the CDR3 is TGTGCCAGCAGCCCAACCGGGACAAGCACTGAAGCTTTCTTT.

CDR3 region: CASSGSGGGIGAYNEQFF. The DNA for the CDR3 is TGTGCCAGCAGCGGTAGCGGGGGGGGGATCGGGGCCTACAATGAGCAGTTCTTC. V is TRBV9 and J is TRBJ2-1; 11 bases are a match to TRBD2. V lost 3 bases to trimming and J lost 2 bases; unmatched junction nucleotides: 10. The germline V gene has CDR1 SGDLS and CDR2 YYNGEE. The CDR3 length is 18 residues.

The rearrangement joins TRBV6-5 to TRBJ2-7; 7 positions match TRBD1. This CDR3 region has 12 residues. The germline V gene has CDR1 MNHEY and CDR2 SVGAGI. The junction had 0 bases not matched to a gene; V was cut back by 4 bases and J by 3 bases. The chain's CDR3 is CASSWDSYEQYF. Here the CDR3 DNA reads TGTGCCAGCAGTTGGGACAGCTACGAGCAGTACTTC.

This clone was seen only once. The gene calls are TRBV28 and TRBJ2-3, with D perhaps matching TRBD1 (5 bases). The CDR3 loop spans 13 amino acids. Per germline, CDR1 MDHEN and CDR2 SYDVKM. Trimming removed 6 bases from V and 3 bases from J, with 10 bases in between. In nucleotides, the CDR3 is TGTGCCAGCAGGGGGAAGGGGACAGATACGCAGTATTTT. It yields the protein CASRGKGTDTQYF. Drawing the rest from reference TRBV28 and TRBJ2-3, the complete variable domain is DVKVTQSSRYLVKRTGEKVFLECVQDMDHENMFWYRQDPGLGLRLIYFSYDVKMKEKGDIPEGYSVSREKKERFSLILESASTNQTSMYLCASRGKGTDTQYFGPGTRLTVL.

The genes are TRBV4-2 and TRBJ1-5, with D unresolved. CDR1 LGHNA and CDR2 YNFKEQ come from the germline V gene. Trimming removed 1 base from V and 8 bases from J, with 12 bases in between. The CDR3 is 14 amino acids. Written as DNA, the CDR3 is TGTGCCAGCAGCCAAGGACCCCCCGGAGAGCCCCAGCATTTT. As protein: CASSQGPPGEPQHF.

J is TRBJ1-1 and V is TRBV6-5; D perhaps matches TRBD1 (5 bases). Trimming removed 7 bases at V and 4 bases at J, with 13 bases between. This CDR3 is built from 13 residues. Germline V lookup: CDR1 MNHEY, CDR2 SVGAGI. The CDR3 is CASKPGLSTEAFF. The CDR3, as DNA: TGTGCCAGCAAACCGGGACTGTCCACTGAAGCTTTCTTT.

The chain links TRBV4-1 to TRBJ2-1; 13 nucleotides line up with TRBD2. In germline, CDR1 is MGHRA, CDR2 YSYEKL. The CDR3 contains 16 residues. V dropped 8 bases and J dropped 9; count of bases not matched to a gene: 13. CDR3 DNA sequence: TGCGCCAGCGAACTCGCACTAGCGGGGGGGTCTGGTGAGCAGTTCTTC. Its protein is CASELALAGGSGEQFF.